This T cell receptor beta chain was identified during a study of T cell repertoires in cytomegalovirus infection. Looked up from germline, CDR1 is MNHEY and CDR2 is SVGAGI. V was pared by 0 bases and J by 3 bases, with 16 bases between. CDR3 length: 17 amino acids. TCRdb independently ran MiXCR on the reads; one entry per CDR3 protein. The sample contains around 330,000 distinct CDR3 sequences, about 17% of which appear only once. The sequenced sample was PBMCs. This receptor was obtained from a human donor in good health (CMV status not recorded). Some clones in this sample may be carry-over from other donors' samples. The genes are TRBV6-5 and TRBJ2-3, with D hard to call. Here the CDR3 reads CASSYSGDVVLTDTQYF. CDR3 DNA sequence: TGTGCCAGCAGTTACTCGGGTGATGTGGTCCTGACAGATACGCAGTATTTT.